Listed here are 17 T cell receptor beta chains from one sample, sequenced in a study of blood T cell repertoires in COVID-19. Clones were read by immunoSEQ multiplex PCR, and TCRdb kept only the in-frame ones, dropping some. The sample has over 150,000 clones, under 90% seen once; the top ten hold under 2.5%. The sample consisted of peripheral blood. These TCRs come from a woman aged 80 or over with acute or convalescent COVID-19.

The CDR3 sequence: CATSRDRVPGETQYF. CDR3 sequence (DNA): TGTGCCACCAGCAGAGACCGGGTCCCTGGAGAGACCCAGTACTTC. The chain employs TRBV15 and TRBJ2-5; D gene unclear. The V gene lost 0 bases and the J gene lost 4 bases, with 12 bases spanning the gap. CDR3 size: 15 residues. The germline CDR1 and CDR2 sequences are LNHNV and YYDKDF (reference sequence).

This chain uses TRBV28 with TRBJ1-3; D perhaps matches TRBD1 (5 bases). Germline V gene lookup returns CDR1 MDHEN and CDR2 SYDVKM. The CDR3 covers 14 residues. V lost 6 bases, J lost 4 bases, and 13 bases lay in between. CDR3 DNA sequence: TGTGCCAGCAGCTCCGGGACTTTCGGAAACACCATATATTTT. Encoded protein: CASSSGTFGNTIYF.

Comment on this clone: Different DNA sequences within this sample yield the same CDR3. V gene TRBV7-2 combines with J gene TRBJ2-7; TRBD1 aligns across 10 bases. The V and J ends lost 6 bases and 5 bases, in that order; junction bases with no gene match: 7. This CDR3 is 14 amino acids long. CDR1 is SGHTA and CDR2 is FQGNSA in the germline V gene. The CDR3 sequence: CASSFDRGHDEQYF. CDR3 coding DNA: TGTGCCAGCAGTTTTGACAGGGGGCACGACGAGCAGTACTTC.

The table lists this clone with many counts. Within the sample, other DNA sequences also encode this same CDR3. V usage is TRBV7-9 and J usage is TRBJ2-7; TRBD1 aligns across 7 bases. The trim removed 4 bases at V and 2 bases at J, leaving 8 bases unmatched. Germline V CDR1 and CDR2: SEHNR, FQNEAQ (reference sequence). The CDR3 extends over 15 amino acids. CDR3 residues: CASSSPGTATYEQYF. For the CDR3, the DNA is TGTGCCAGCAGCTCTCCGGGGACAGCCACCTACGAGCAGTACTTC.

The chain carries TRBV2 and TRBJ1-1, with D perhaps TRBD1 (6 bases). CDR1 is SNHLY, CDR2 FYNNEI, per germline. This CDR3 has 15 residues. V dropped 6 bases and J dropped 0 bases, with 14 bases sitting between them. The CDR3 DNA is TGTGCCAGCAGGACCGGGACAAACCTGAACACTGAAGCTTTCTTT. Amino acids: CASRTGTNLNTEAFF.

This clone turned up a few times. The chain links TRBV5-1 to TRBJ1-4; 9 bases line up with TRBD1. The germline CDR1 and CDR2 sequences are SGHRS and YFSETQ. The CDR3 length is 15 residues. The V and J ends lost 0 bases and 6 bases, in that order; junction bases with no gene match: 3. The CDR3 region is CASSLEGQGYEKLFF. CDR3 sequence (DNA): TGCGCCAGCAGCTTGGAGGGACAGGGCTATGAAAAACTGTTTTTT.

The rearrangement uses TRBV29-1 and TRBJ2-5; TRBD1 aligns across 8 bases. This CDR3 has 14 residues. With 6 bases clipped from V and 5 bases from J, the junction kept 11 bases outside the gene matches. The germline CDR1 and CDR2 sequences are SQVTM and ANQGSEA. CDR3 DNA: TGCAGCGTGGCTTCCGGGACAGGTTACGAGACCCAGTACTTC. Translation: CSVASGTGYETQYF.

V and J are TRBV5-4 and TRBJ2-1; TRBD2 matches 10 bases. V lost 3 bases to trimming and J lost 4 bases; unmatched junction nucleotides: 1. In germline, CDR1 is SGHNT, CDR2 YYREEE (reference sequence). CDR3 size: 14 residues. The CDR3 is CASSSSGSYNEQFF. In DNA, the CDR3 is TGTGCCAGCAGCTCTAGCGGGAGTTACAATGAGCAGTTCTTC.

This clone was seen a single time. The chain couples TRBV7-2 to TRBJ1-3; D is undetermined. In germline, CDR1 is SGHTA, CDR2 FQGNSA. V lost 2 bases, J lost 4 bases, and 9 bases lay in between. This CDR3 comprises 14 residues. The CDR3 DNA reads TGTGCCAGCAGCTTACGGGTCGGAGGAAACACCATATATTTT. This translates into CASSLRVGGNTIYF.

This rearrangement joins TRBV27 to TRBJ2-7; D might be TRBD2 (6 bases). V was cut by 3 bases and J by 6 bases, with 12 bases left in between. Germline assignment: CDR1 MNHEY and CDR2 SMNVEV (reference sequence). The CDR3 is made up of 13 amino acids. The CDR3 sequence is CASSFSLRGEQYF. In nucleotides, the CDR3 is TGTGCCAGCAGTTTTTCCCTGCGGGGCGAGCAGTACTTC.

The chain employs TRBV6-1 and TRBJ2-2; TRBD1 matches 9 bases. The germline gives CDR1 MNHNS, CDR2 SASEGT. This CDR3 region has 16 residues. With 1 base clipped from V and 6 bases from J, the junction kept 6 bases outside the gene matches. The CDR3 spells CASSEVGRQGAGELFF. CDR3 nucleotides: TGTGCCAGCAGTGAAGTTGGTAGACAGGGGGCCGGGGAGCTGTTTTTT.

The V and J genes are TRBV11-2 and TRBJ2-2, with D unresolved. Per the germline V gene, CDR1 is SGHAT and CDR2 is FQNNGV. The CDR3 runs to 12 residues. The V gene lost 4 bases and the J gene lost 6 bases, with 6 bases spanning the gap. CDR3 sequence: CASSWPAGELFF. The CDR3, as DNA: TGTGCCAGCAGCTGGCCAGCCGGGGAGCTGTTTTTT.

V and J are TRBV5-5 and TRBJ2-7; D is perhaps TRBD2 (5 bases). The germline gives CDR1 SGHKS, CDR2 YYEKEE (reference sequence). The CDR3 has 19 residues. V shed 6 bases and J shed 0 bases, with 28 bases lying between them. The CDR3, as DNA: TGTGCCAGCATCCCATACCCGAGTTGGGGAGCTGGAAGCTCCTACGAGCAGTACTTC. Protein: CASIPYPSWGAGSSYEQYF.

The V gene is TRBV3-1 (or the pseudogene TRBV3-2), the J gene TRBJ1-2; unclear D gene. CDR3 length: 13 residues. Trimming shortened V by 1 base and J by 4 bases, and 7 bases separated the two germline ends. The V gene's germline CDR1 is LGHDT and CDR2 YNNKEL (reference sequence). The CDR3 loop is CASSQVQFYGYTF. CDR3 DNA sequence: TGTGCCAGCAGCCAAGTACAGTTCTATGGCTACACCTTC.

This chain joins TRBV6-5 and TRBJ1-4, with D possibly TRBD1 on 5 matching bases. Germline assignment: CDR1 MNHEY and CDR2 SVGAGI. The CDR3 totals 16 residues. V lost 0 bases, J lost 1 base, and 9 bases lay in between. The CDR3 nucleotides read TGTGCCAGCAGTTACTCTGGGGCACTAACTAATGAAAAACTGTTTTTT. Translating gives CASSYSGALTNEKLFF.

The CDR3 loop is CASRLPGQGPGYTF. The CDR3 bases are TGTGCCAGCAGACTACCGGGACAGGGACCGGGCTACACCTTC. The chain employs TRBV2 and TRBJ1-2, with 9 nucleotides matching TRBD1. Germline trimming cut 6 bases from V and 8 bases from J; bases unmatched to any gene: 10. This CDR3 contains 14 residues. In germline, CDR1 is SNHLY, CDR2 FYNNEI.

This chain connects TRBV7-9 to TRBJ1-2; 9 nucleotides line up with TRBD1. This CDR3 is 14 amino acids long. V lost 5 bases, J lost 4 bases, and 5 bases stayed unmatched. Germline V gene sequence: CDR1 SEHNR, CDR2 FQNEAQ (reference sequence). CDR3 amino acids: CASSAGTGSYGYTF. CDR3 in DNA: TGTGCCAGCAGCGCCGGGACAGGGAGCTATGGCTACACCTTC.